This entry is about one T cell receptor beta chain. As yet, its antigen is unknown. The data derive from a study of cytomegalovirus exposure and HLA in healthy donors. Findings and caveats of the study: Many donors shared some public TCRs, even though most TCR sequences were rare. In vitro checks showed that three CMV-associated chains really do target CMV antigens. Among TCR beta chains, those listed as cytomegalovirus-associated numbered some 160.

TCRdb's table, derived via immunoSEQ multiplex PCR, lists solely in-frame clones and lacks some. The sample yields 100,000 to 150,000 clones, about 89% seen once. This CDR3 contains 14 residues. Trimming removed 5 bases at V and 6 bases at J, with 13 bases between. The germline V gene encodes CDR1 SEHNR and CDR2 FQNEAQ (reference sequence). Among the approximately 110 subjects of the validation cohort, separate from the approximately 670-subject first cohort, were the donors. Sequenced: PBMCs. This chain joins TRBV7-9 and TRBJ2-2, with D maybe TRBD1 (5 bases). The origin of this receptor is a woman aged 18-29 years in good health and CMV-seronegative. CDR3 nucleotide sequence: TGTGCCAGCAGCCCTTGGGGCGGTGCCGGGGAGCTGTTTTTT. Its translation: CASSPWGGAGELFF.